Shown below are 23 T cell receptor beta chains from a single sample sequenced in a study of shared clonotypes between healthy human individuals. The protocol was immunoSEQ multiplex PCR, while the TCRdb copy is restricted to in-frame clones and leaves out a portion. Of under 300,000 clones in the sample, under 80% were seen once. The sequencing sample was made of memory CD4+ T cells sorted from blood. The subset: CD45RA-negative fraction. The receptors were sampled from a man aged 30 to 45 in good health.

The chain recombines TRBV2 with TRBJ1-2, with no clear D. Germline V lookup: CDR1 SNHLY, CDR2 FYNNEI. The CDR3 consists of 13 residues. V lost 7 bases, J lost 8 bases, and 17 bases lay in between. This chain's CDR3 is CASTASGYLGYTF. As DNA, the CDR3 is TGTGCCAGCACCGCGTCGGGGTATCTGGGCTACACCTTC. Using reference TRBV2 and TRBJ1-2 for the parts outside the CDR3, the full variable domain is EPEVTQTPSHQVTQMGQEVILRCVPISNHLYFYWYRQILGQKVEFLVSFYNNEISEKSEIFDDQFSVERPDGSNFTLKIRSTKLEDSAMYFCASTASGYLGYTFGSGTRLTVV.

The genes are TRBV7-2 and TRBJ2-7, with a possible D match to TRBD2 (5 bases). The CDR3 has 14 amino acids. Germline CDR1 reads SGHTA; CDR2 reads FQGNSA. V shed 6 bases and J shed 5 bases, with 17 bases lying between them. CDR3 region: CASRRTKDSDEQYF. CDR3 nucleotide sequence: TGTGCCAGCAGGCGAACTAAGGACTCAGACGAGCAGTACTTC.

The chain uses TRBV28 and TRBJ1-4; 8 bases match TRBD1. V was pared by 5 bases and J by 11 bases, with 13 bases of the junction left unmatched. CDR1 MDHEN and CDR2 SYDVKM come from the germline V gene. There are 15 residues in the CDR3. The CDR3 DNA reads as TGTGCCAGCAGTCTCCCCGGACAGGGCCTGGGGAAACTGTTTTTT. Protein product: CASSLPGQGLGKLFF.

This chain uses TRBV28 with TRBJ1-4; D gene uncertain. Germline V gives CDR1 MDHEN, CDR2 SYDVKM. Trimming left V 4 bases short and J 0 bases short, with 9 bases between. The CDR3 runs to 15 residues. The CDR3 spells CASSSVKATNEKLFF. Written as DNA, the CDR3 is TGTGCCAGCAGTTCTGTAAAGGCAACTAATGAAAAACTGTTTTTT.

This chain joins TRBV27 and TRBJ2-1, with 9 bases aligning to TRBD1. Germline V gives CDR1 MNHEY, CDR2 SMNVEV (reference sequence). The CDR3 has 13 residues. The V segment lost 7 bases and the J segment 8 bases; nucleotides outside the gene matches: 6. For the CDR3, the DNA is TGTGCCAGCAAGGCACAGGGGGCTTATGAGCAGTTCTTC. This sequence encodes CASKAQGAYEQFF.

The chain employs TRBV4-2 and TRBJ2-1; a possible D gene is TRBD2 (6 bases). CDR1 and CDR2 (germline): LGHNA, YNFKEQ. This CDR3 is 14 amino acids long. Trimming left V 3 bases short and J 8 bases short, with 14 bases between. Written as DNA, the CDR3 is TGTGCCAGCAGCCAGGGCGGGGCGGACTATGAGCAGTTCTTC. It specifies CASSQGGADYEQFF.

The rearrangement joins TRBV9 to TRBJ2-1; TRBD1 matches at 10 bases. J lost 0 bases, V lost 3 bases, and 9 bases had no gene match. The CDR3 spans 18 residues. Looked up from germline, CDR1 is SGDLS and CDR2 is YYNGEE. Written as DNA, the CDR3 is TGTGCCAGCAGCGAATCCGGGACAGGGGCCAGCTCCTACAATGAGCAGTTCTTC. Protein sequence: CASSESGTGASSYNEQFF.

The chain couples TRBV7-9 to TRBJ2-2; TRBD1 might be the D (6 bases). Per the germline V gene, CDR1 is SEHNR and CDR2 is FQNEAQ (reference sequence). The germline V and J ends were trimmed by 3 bases and 4 bases, with 15 bases remaining between them. The CDR3 spans 16 residues. The CDR3 DNA sequence: TGTGCCAGCAGCTTTACAGGGAGTTTGGGCACCGGGGAGCTGTTTTTT. Its translation is CASSFTGSLGTGELFF.

The rearrangement links TRBV7-8 to TRBJ2-7; a weak D match, TRBD1 (6 bases). CDR3 size: 13 residues. Deletions cut 5 bases from V and 2 bases from J, with 10 bases between. The germline V gene has CDR1 SGHVS and CDR2 FQNEAQ. DNA of the CDR3: TGTGCCAGCAGCCAGGGGTCCCCCTACGAGCAGTACTTC. Protein: CASSQGSPYEQYF.

This clone was detected once. At the DNA level, this CDR3 is encoded by other sequences in the same sample as well. This CDR3 reads CASSSKQVNTEAFF. In nucleotides, the CDR3 is TGTGCCAGCAGCTCCAAGCAGGTGAACACTGAAGCTTTCTTT. The rearrangement links TRBV7-9 to TRBJ1-1; D is unresolved. Germline V CDR1 and CDR2: SEHNR, FQNEAQ (reference sequence). The CDR3 is made up of 14 amino acids. V lost 4 bases and J 0 bases, leaving 9 bases between the germline ends.

The chain recombines TRBV5-8 with TRBJ2-3; 11 nucleotides line up with TRBD2. CDR3 length: 16 amino acids. The germline gives CDR1 SGHTS, CDR2 YDEGEE. V lost 0 bases to trimming and J lost 6 bases; unmatched junction nucleotides: 6. The CDR3 reads CASSLELAGVLDTQYF. In DNA, the CDR3 is TGTGCCAGCAGCTTGGAACTAGCGGGAGTTCTGGATACGCAGTATTTT.

This sequence joins TRBV9 and TRBJ1-1; D may be TRBD1 (6 bases). Germline CDR1 SGDLS, CDR2 YYNGEE. This CDR3 spans 14 amino acids. V was pared by 0 bases and J by 8 bases, with 14 bases between. The CDR3 region is CASSVEGEGREAFF. In DNA, the CDR3 is TGTGCCAGCAGCGTAGAGGGGGAAGGGAGAGAAGCTTTCTTT.

This CDR3 is CASRIAGGEQFF. The CDR3 nucleotides read TGTGCCAGTAGAATCGCGGGTGGAGAGCAGTTCTTC. The chain links TRBV19 to TRBJ2-1, with D tentatively TRBD2 (5 bases). The CDR3 sequence is 12 residues long. Trimming took 6 bases from V and 10 from J, leaving 13 bases between them. Germline V gene sequence: CDR1 LNHDA, CDR2 SQIVND (reference sequence).

The V and J genes are TRBV4-3 and TRBJ1-1, with D possibly being TRBD1 (6 bases). This CDR3 has 12 residues. The V end lost 1 base, the J end lost 12 bases, and 12 bases lay between the germline ends. Germline V gene lookup returns CDR1 LGHNA and CDR2 YSLEER. CDR3 nucleotides: TGCGCCAGCAGCCAAGTCCCGGGGGCAACTTTCTTT. It is translated as CASSQVPGATFF.

In the case of this clone: Other DNA sequences from this sample encode an identical CDR3 as well. V and J are TRBV5-6 and TRBJ2-7, with D unresolved. V was shortened by 4 bases and J by 3 bases, with 5 bases between the two germline ends. The CDR3 has 11 residues. CDR1 is SGHDT, CDR2 YYEEEE, per germline. The CDR3 spells CASSLDYEQYF. CDR3 in DNA: TGTGCCAGCAGCCTGGACTACGAGCAGTACTTC.

This chain connects TRBV7-9 to TRBJ1-1; D unresolved. V gave up 5 bases and J gave up 0 bases, with 10 bases separating them. This CDR3 contains 14 residues. Germline assignment: CDR1 SEHNR and CDR2 FQNEAQ (reference sequence). The CDR3 protein is CASSEAGMNTEAFF. The CDR3 bases are TGTGCCAGCAGCGAGGCGGGTATGAACACTGAAGCTTTCTTT. Filled out from reference TRBV7-9 and TRBJ1-1, the complete variable domain reads DTGVSQNPRHKITKRGQNVTFRCDPISEHNRLYWYRQTLGQGPEFLTYFQNEAQLEKSRLLSDRFSAERPKGSFSTLEIQRTEQGDSAMYLCASSEAGMNTEAFFGQGTRLTVV.

V and J are TRBV10-3 and TRBJ2-7, with D perhaps TRBD2 (5 bases). Germline lookup yields CDR1 ENHRY and CDR2 SYGVKD. The CDR3 contains 13 residues. Trimming took off 4 bases at V and 0 bases at J, with 7 bases between the two ends. CDR3 sequence: CAISGTSSYEQYF. CDR3 nucleotides: TGTGCCATCAGTGGGACTTCCTCCTACGAGCAGTACTTC.

V gene TRBV30 combines with J gene TRBJ2-3; no firm D call. The CDR3 consists of 13 residues. Germline values: CDR1 GTSNPN, CDR2 SVGIG (reference sequence). V lost 2 bases and J lost 7, with 13 bases in between. Here the CDR3 reads CAWSLVGLYTQYF. Here the CDR3 DNA reads TGTGCCTGGAGTCTGGTGGGCCTTTATACGCAGTATTTT.

This clone was seen only once. This chain links TRBV5-1 with TRBJ2-2; D perhaps matches TRBD1 (5 bases). Looked up from germline, CDR1 is SGHRS and CDR2 is YFSETQ. This CDR3 has 16 amino acids. V lost 0 bases and J 5 bases, leaving 14 bases between the germline ends. The CDR3 sequence: CASSLAGHSKTGELFF. The CDR3 DNA sequence: TGCGCCAGCAGCTTGGCAGGACACTCTAAGACCGGGGAGCTGTTTTTT.

The V gene is TRBV9, the J gene TRBJ2-7; 8 positions agree with TRBD2. Germline loops: CDR1 SGDLS, CDR2 YYNGEE. The CDR3 is 15 amino acids. V trimming: 0 bases; J trimming: 6 bases; junction bases outside the gene matches: 8. The CDR3 is CASSVAATSAGEQYF. In DNA, the CDR3 is TGTGCCAGCAGCGTAGCCGCGACTAGCGCGGGCGAGCAGTACTTC. Full variable domain (remainder filled in from reference TRBV9 and TRBJ2-7): DSGVTQTPKHLITATGQRVTLRCSPRSGDLSVYWYQQSLDQGLQFLIQYYNGEERAKGNILERFSAQQFPDLHSELNLSSLELGDSALYFCASSVAATSAGEQYFGPGTRLTVT.

The chain carries TRBV15 and TRBJ2-5, with TRBD2 as a possible D gene (5 bases). The ends were cut back, 0 bases at V and 0 bases at J, with 8 bases in the middle. In germline, CDR1 is LNHNV, CDR2 YYDKDF (reference sequence). The CDR3 contains 15 residues. Here the CDR3 reads CATSRDLLDQETQYF. For the CDR3, the DNA is TGTGCCACCAGCAGAGATTTACTAGACCAAGAGACCCAGTACTTC.

The V gene is TRBV7-2, the J gene TRBJ2-3; D might be TRBD2 (5 bases). Germline CDR1 is SGHTA and CDR2 is FQGNSA. The ends were cut back, 4 bases at V and 4 bases at J, with 9 bases in the middle. The CDR3 runs to 13 residues. The CDR3 spells CASSSGMSDTQYF. CDR3 coding DNA: TGTGCCAGCAGCTCGGGAATGTCAGATACGCAGTATTTT.

In nucleotides, the CDR3 is TGTGCCAGCAGCTTGCGTTGGGGGGAAGATGAGCAGTACTTC. The encoded protein is CASSLRWGEDEQYF. The gene calls are TRBV7-2 and TRBJ2-7; maybe TRBD2 (6 bases). V was pared by 3 bases and J by 7 bases, with 16 bases between. Germline assignment: CDR1 SGHTA and CDR2 FQGNSA. The CDR3 sequence is 14 residues long.